There are a few counts of the clone carrying this TCR beta chain. Individual cDNA molecules were tagged with unique molecular identifiers. TCRdb re-called the 5' RACE reads with MiXCR, one entry per CDR3 protein. The sample includes 25,000 to 35,000 distinct CDR3 sequences, roughly 5.4% of them seen just once. The CDR3 runs 15 residues. Germline CDR1 and CDR2: DFQATT and SNEGSKA (reference sequence). Trimming removed 5 bases from V and 0 bases from J; junction bases left unmatched: 4. The data stem from a study of early T cells in non-severe SARS-CoV-2 infection. In the study overall: Chains from this unsorted whole-blood bulk RNA could not be paired.

The chain carries TRBV20-1 and TRBJ2-3; 11 positions agree with TRBD2. The sample comprised whole blood. This receptor was identified in an adult who was a healthcare worker with PCR-confirmed SARS-CoV-2 infection or an uninfected control (not recorded which). The CDR3, as DNA: TGCAGTGCTCCTACTAGCGGGAGAAGCACAGATACGCAGTATTTT. Protein sequence: CSAPTSGRSTDTQYF.